One sample yielded the 28 T cell receptor beta chains listed below, sequenced in a study of T cell responses to AZD1222 COVID-19 vaccine. Assay: immunoSEQ multiplex PCR; the TCRdb copy retains only in-frame clones and omits some. The sample records some 180,000 clones, approximately 90% being singletons. The sequencing here drew on peripheral blood, taken 28 days after the second AZD1222 dose. Receptors originate from an adult who received the AZD1222 COVID-19 vaccine.

This clone is a singleton in its sample. This chain connects TRBV7-2 to TRBJ1-2; maybe TRBD1 (5 bases). This CDR3 region has 13 residues. Per germline, CDR1 SGHTA and CDR2 FQGNSA. Trimming took 5 bases from V and 7 from J, leaving 14 bases between them. CDR3 region: CASSPGPRGGYTF. DNA of the CDR3: TGTGCCAGCAGCCCGGGACCTAGGGGTGGCTACACCTTC.

The chain employs TRBV19 and TRBJ1-2; tentative D call: TRBD1 (5 bases). The CDR3 covers 15 residues. Germline CDR1 LNHDA, CDR2 SQIVND (reference sequence). Trimming stripped 1 base from V and 4 bases from J, with 13 bases between. CDR3 DNA: TGTGCCAGTAGTATAGCCACTCCAAGGGGCTATGGCTACACCTTC. This encodes CASSIATPRGYGYTF.

This rearrangement joins TRBV7-9 to TRBJ2-2; 8 nucleotides match TRBD1. Germline CDR1 is SEHNR and CDR2 is FQNEAQ (reference sequence). This CDR3 comprises 15 residues. V was clipped by 5 bases and J by 7 bases; unmatched bases: 9. Written as DNA, the CDR3 is TGTGCCAGCAGCGCCGGGACAGGTGTCCGCGGGGAGCTGTTTTTT. It translates to CASSAGTGVRGELFF.

This rearrangement joins TRBV5-4 to TRBJ1-1; the match to TRBD1 covers 10 bases. There are 15 residues in the CDR3. Germline CDR1 is SGHNT and CDR2 is YYREEE (reference sequence). The ends lost 4 bases at V and 5 bases at J; junction bases unmatched: 8. CDR3 DNA sequence: TGTGCCAGCAGCCCCAGACAGGGGGCGAGAACTGAAGCTTTCTTT. This sequence encodes CASSPRQGARTEAFF.

The chain is built from TRBV7-2 and TRBJ1-2; 8 bases map to TRBD1. Germline V gene sequence: CDR1 SGHTA, CDR2 FQGNSA. The CDR3 covers 13 residues. V dropped 5 bases and J dropped 5; count of bases not matched to a gene: 4. Here the CDR3 DNA reads TGTGCCAGCAGCGCCCAGGGGGCTTATGGCTACACCTTC. Protein: CASSAQGAYGYTF.

This chain links TRBV6-6 with TRBJ2-7, with 15 bases identical to TRBD2. This CDR3 has 13 amino acids. The junction had 5 bases not matched to a gene; V was cut back by 8 bases and J by 9 bases. Per germline, CDR1 MNHNY and CDR2 SVGAGI (reference sequence). The CDR3 DNA sequence: TGTGCCAGCGGACTAGCGGGAGGGCCTGGGCAGTACTTC. Translation gives CASGLAGGPGQYF.

V gene TRBV15 combines with J gene TRBJ2-1; D gene ambiguous. CDR1 is LNHNV and CDR2 is YYDKDF in the germline V gene (reference sequence). This CDR3 has 12 residues. Trimming shortened V by 2 bases and J by 2 bases, and 1 base separated the two germline ends. CDR3 sequence: CATSRPYNEQFF. The CDR3 coding sequence is TGTGCCACCAGCAGACCCTACAATGAGCAGTTCTTC.

This clone was observed a single time. The chain combines TRBV19 with TRBJ1-1; the match to TRBD1 covers 9 bases. The CDR3 has 16 residues. Germline assignment: CDR1 LNHDA and CDR2 SQIVND (reference sequence). V lost 5 bases to trimming and J lost 1 base; unmatched junction nucleotides: 8. CDR3 in amino acids: CASSATLGQGNTEAFF. The CDR3 coding sequence is TGTGCCAGTAGTGCTACCCTGGGACAGGGGAACACTGAAGCTTTCTTT.

The V gene is TRBV6-1, the J gene TRBJ2-2; TRBD1 matches at 7 bases. Germline CDR1 MNHNS, CDR2 SASEGT. J was trimmed by 4 bases and V by 7 bases; bases with no gene match: 6. The CDR3 runs to 14 residues. The CDR3 region has the DNA TGTGCCAGCACCCCGACAGGGTCCACCGGGGAGCTGTTTTTT. This codes for CASTPTGSTGELFF.

The chain joins TRBV7-6 to TRBJ2-7; 8 nucleotides line up with TRBD2. Germline lookup yields CDR1 SGHVS and CDR2 FNYEAQ. The CDR3 consists of 15 residues. J lost 1 base, V lost 7 bases, and 9 bases had no gene match. CDR3 sequence reads: CASNPICGGSYEQYF. The CDR3 DNA follows: TGTGCCAGCAACCCGATCTGCGGGGGGTCCTACGAGCAGTACTTC.

The genes are TRBV25-1 and TRBJ1-6; D remains unclear. The V gene's germline CDR1 is MGHDK and CDR2 SYGVNS. The CDR3 extends over 14 amino acids. Trimming stripped 4 bases from V and 7 bases from J, with 11 bases between. CDR3 DNA: TGTGCCAGCAGTGTCAACCTAGGGAATTCACCCCTCCACTTT. This encodes CASSVNLGNSPLHF.

The sample holds a few counts of this clone. In nucleotides, the CDR3 is TGTGCCAGCAGCCCTGGGCGGGCCAGGAGATTTGCGAACACCGGGGAGCTGTTTTTT. It codes for CASSPGRARRFANTGELFF. The V and J genes are TRBV11-2 and TRBJ2-2; TRBD2 is a possible D gene (5 bases). Germline loops: CDR1 SGHAT, CDR2 FQNNGV. The CDR3 has 19 amino acids. V was shortened by 5 bases and J by 0 bases, with 22 bases between the two germline ends.

V and J are TRBV14 and TRBJ1-2; tentatively, D is TRBD1 (5 bases). Germline V gives CDR1 SGHDN, CDR2 FVKESK. The CDR3 sequence is 12 residues long. Trimming cost V 4 bases and J 6 bases, with 9 bases left between them. CDR3 nucleotide sequence: TGTGCCAGCAGCCCCGGGACCCATGGCTACACCTTC. Translation gives CASSPGTHGYTF.

The rearrangement uses TRBV27 and TRBJ1-1, with TRBD1 as a possible D gene (6 bases). Germline assignment: CDR1 MNHEY and CDR2 SMNVEV (reference sequence). Trimming cost V 5 bases and J 2 bases, with 12 bases left between them. The CDR3 runs to 14 residues. The CDR3 region is CASSTRGFNTEAFF. The CDR3, as DNA: TGTGCCAGCAGTACCAGGGGCTTTAACACTGAAGCTTTCTTT.

V and J are TRBV19 and TRBJ2-5; D gene ambiguous. The germline CDR1 and CDR2 sequences are LNHDA and SQIVND (reference sequence). This CDR3 contains 13 residues. Trimming stripped 7 bases from V and 7 bases from J, with 16 bases between. The CDR3 is CASNRDPERTQYF. The CDR3 DNA reads as TGTGCCAGTAACCGAGACCCAGAGCGGACCCAGTACTTC.

The CDR3, as DNA: TGCGCCAGCAGCCGATCCGGGACTCAAAGGAATGAGCAGTTCTTC. Protein product: CASSRSGTQRNEQFF. The genes are TRBV4-1 and TRBJ2-1; possibly TRBD2 for D (6 bases). Trimming removed 4 bases at V and 7 bases at J, with 17 bases between. The CDR3 is 15 residues long. In germline, CDR1 is MGHRA, CDR2 YSYEKL.

The chain joins TRBV19 to TRBJ1-5; tentatively, D is TRBD1 (6 bases). From germline, CDR1 is LNHDA and CDR2 SQIVND (reference sequence). The CDR3 covers 15 residues. Trimming pared 8 bases from V and 3 bases from J, leaving 17 bases between. The CDR3 loop reads CASSFGQTYNQPQHF. CDR3 nucleotide sequence: TGTGCCAGTTCATTCGGACAGACGTACAATCAGCCCCAGCATTTT. The full variable domain, its missing parts supplied by reference TRBV19 and TRBJ1-5, is DGGITQSPKYLFRKEGQNVTLSCEQNLNHDAMYWYRQDPGQGLRLIYYSQIVNDFQKGDIAEGYSVSREKKESFPLTVTSAQKNPTAFYLCASSFGQTYNQPQHFGDGTRLSIL.

Of note for this clone: Additional DNA sequences in this sample encode the identical CDR3. This chain links TRBV20-1 with TRBJ1-2, with 7 bases that match TRBD1. Germline V gives CDR1 DFQATT, CDR2 SNEGSKA (reference sequence). The J segment lost 8 bases and the V segment lost 3 bases, leaving 9 bases of the junction unmatched. The CDR3 is 13 amino acids. CDR3: CSASGQVASGYTF. CDR3 coding DNA: TGCAGTGCTAGTGGACAGGTAGCGAGCGGCTACACCTTC.

This clone was counted once. The chain links TRBV5-4 to TRBJ1-2; 8 nucleotides match TRBD1. The CDR3 loop spans 14 amino acids. V dropped 4 bases and J dropped 2; count of bases not matched to a gene: 4. Germline CDR1 and CDR2: SGHNT and YYREEE (reference sequence). CDR3 in DNA: TGTGCCAGCAGCACGGACAGGGTAAACTATGGCTACACCTTC. Its protein product is CASSTDRVNYGYTF.

The chain links TRBV7-2 to TRBJ2-4, with 11 bases matching TRBD1. Germline trimming cut 4 bases from V and 7 bases from J; bases unmatched to any gene: 0. From germline, CDR1 is SGHTA and CDR2 FQGNSA. The CDR3 runs 13 residues. CDR3 sequence reads: CASSWDRGNIQYF. In DNA form, the CDR3 reads TGTGCCAGCAGCTGGGACAGGGGGAACATTCAGTACTTC.

The genes are TRBV27 and TRBJ2-1, with D perhaps matching TRBD1 (5 bases). The V gene's germline CDR1 is MNHEY and CDR2 SMNVEV (reference sequence). CDR3 length: 16 amino acids. The ends were cut back, 6 bases at V and 0 bases at J, with 15 bases in the middle. CDR3 DNA: TGTGCCAGCAGGGAAAATGCAGGGCTCTCCTACAATGAGCAGTTCTTC. It yields the protein CASRENAGLSYNEQFF.

This chain links TRBV30 with TRBJ2-1; the D gene is possibly TRBD2 (5 bases). Between the trimmed V and J ends, which lost 4 bases and 4 bases, there was a span of 5 bases. The CDR3 totals 11 residues. Germline V CDR1 and CDR2: GTSNPN, SVGIG (reference sequence). Here the CDR3 reads CAWTGYNEQFF. CDR3 DNA: TGTGCCTGGACGGGGTACAATGAGCAGTTCTTC.

This chain joins TRBV5-6 and TRBJ1-5; a possible D gene is TRBD1 (5 bases). The CDR3 is made up of 14 amino acids. Trimming shortened V by 1 base and J by 2 bases, and 7 bases separated the two germline ends. Germline V gives CDR1 SGHDT, CDR2 YYEEEE. As DNA, the CDR3 is TGTGCCAGCAGCTTGTTAGGGGGCAATCAGCCCCAGCATTTT. Translation gives CASSLLGGNQPQHF.

This sequence joins TRBV30 and TRBJ2-5; the match to TRBD2 covers 16 bases. Germline trimming cut 6 bases from V and 5 bases from J; bases unmatched to any gene: 9. CDR3 length: 16 amino acids. Germline V CDR1 and CDR2: GTSNPN, SVGIG (reference sequence). The CDR3 DNA reads TGTGCCTGTACGGGACTAGCGGGAGGGCCATGGGAGACCCAGTACTTC. Amino acid sequence: CACTGLAGGPWETQYF.

The rearrangement joins TRBV10-3 to TRBJ1-3, with D tentatively TRBD1 (5 bases). This CDR3 has 14 residues. The V gene's germline CDR1 is ENHRY and CDR2 SYGVKD. Trimming shortened V by 6 bases and J by 2 bases, and 11 bases separated the two germline ends. For the CDR3, the DNA is TGTGCCATCAGACCGGGACTCACTGGAAACACCATATATTTT. Its protein product is CAIRPGLTGNTIYF.

This clone was counted a single time. The V gene is TRBV5-4, the J gene TRBJ1-1; D is possibly TRBD1 (6 bases). V lost 5 bases and J 4 bases, leaving 15 bases between the germline ends. Germline V CDR1 and CDR2: SGHNT, YYREEE (reference sequence). The CDR3 has 14 residues. Written as DNA, the CDR3 is TGTGCCAGCAGTCCCACAGGGTTTGGCACTGAAGCTTTCTTT. It yields the protein CASSPTGFGTEAFF.

Of note for this clone: One end of the junction fails to match germline, which may point to a read error. CDR3 sequence (DNA): TGTGCCAGCAGCGTAGGCAGGGGGCTTAAAACTTTT. Its translation is CASSVGRGLKTF. The genes are TRBV9 and TRBJ2-3; the match to TRBD1 covers 8 bases. The CDR3 runs to 12 residues. Germline V lookup: CDR1 SGDLS, CDR2 YYNGEE.

This rearrangement joins TRBV18 to TRBJ1-3; D is unresolved. This CDR3 has 14 amino acids. The V end was cut by 6 bases, the J end by 4 bases, with 13 bases between. CDR1 and CDR2 (germline): KGHSH, LQKENI. The DNA for the CDR3 is TGTGCCAGCTCCCCTTCGGGCCAAGGAAACACCATATATTTT. Residues: CASSPSGQGNTIYF.